This T cell receptor beta chain was profiled in a study of blood T cell repertoires in COVID-19. Study background: Acute and convalescent COVID-19 samples came from the United States, Italy and Spain.

Authors' data handling: Reference gene primer amplification in the assay estimated nucleated cell counts. Sequencing used immunoSEQ multiplex PCR; TCRdb keeps in-frame clones, though not all of them. The DNA was the basis for D and trimming; V, J and clone size are from that table. The sample shows about 360,000 clones, more than 75% of them seen only once. The CDR3 is 18 residues long. The germline CDR1 and CDR2 sequences are SGHRS and YFSETQ. V was clipped by 4 bases and J by 0 bases; unmatched bases: 5. Sequenced sample: peripheral blood. The clonotype comes from a human donor in a cohort sampled during active COVID-19. The chain has TRBV5-1 and TRBJ2-1; TRBD2 aligns across 15 bases. The CDR3 sequence: CASSPGLAGGFSYNEQFF. The CDR3 DNA sequence: TGCGCCAGCAGCCCGGGACTAGCGGGGGGTTTCTCCTACAATGAGCAGTTCTTC.